Detailed here is one TCR beta chain. What it recognizes is unknown. The data belong to a study of CD8+CD57+ T cells in acquired aplastic anemia. Study in general: The mean DNA yield obtained from sorted CD4+ and CD8+ cells came to approximately 3 ug. Study results and caveats: The same twenty-nine CD8+ CDR3 sequences occurred in patients and in controls.

Investigators profiled TCR beta VDJ and CDR3 from genomic DNA template. TCRdb called the reads again in MiXCR, with one record for every CDR3 protein. The repertoire holds roughly 180,000 distinct CDR3 sequences, with around 63% as singletons. CD8+CD57+ cell expansion had been shown by flow cytometry in patients chosen for sequencing. This CDR3 region has 11 residues. With 11 bases clipped from V and 9 bases from J, the junction kept 4 bases outside the gene matches. The germline V gene has CDR1 SNHLY and CDR2 FYNNEI. Sequencing was performed on sorted CD4+, CD8+, or CD8+CD57+ T cells (not recorded which) from PBMCs. The sequence derives from a human donor with aplastic anemia. The chain employs TRBV2 and TRBJ1-6, with 7 bases identical to TRBD1. The CDR3 region is CALSGGSPLHF. In nucleotides, the CDR3 is TGTGCCCTCTCAGGGGGTTCACCCCTCCACTTT.